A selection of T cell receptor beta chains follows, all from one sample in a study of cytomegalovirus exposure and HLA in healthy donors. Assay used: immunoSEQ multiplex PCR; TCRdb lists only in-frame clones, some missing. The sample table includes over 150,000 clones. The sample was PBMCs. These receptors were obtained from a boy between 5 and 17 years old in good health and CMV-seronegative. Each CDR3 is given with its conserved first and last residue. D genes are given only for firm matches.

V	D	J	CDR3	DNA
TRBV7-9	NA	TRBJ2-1	CASSLVVLSYNEQFF	TGTGCCAGCAGCTTGGTAGTTTTATCCTACAATGAGCAGTTCTTC
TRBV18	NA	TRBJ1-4	CASSPGELLFF	TGTGCCAGCTCACCCGGGGAACTGCTGTTTTTT
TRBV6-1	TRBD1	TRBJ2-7	CASSDHLPGQGRDEQYF	TGTGCCAGCAGTGACCACCTTCCGGGACAGGGGCGCGACGAGCAGTACTTC
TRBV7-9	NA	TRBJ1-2	CASSPMGGQDYGYTF	TGTGCCAGCAGCCCCATGGGGGGGCAAGACTATGGCTACACCTTC
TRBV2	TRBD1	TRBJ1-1	CASSEAAGGWYTEAFF	TGTGCCAGCAGTGAAGCCGCAGGGGGATGGTACACTGAAGCTTTCTTT
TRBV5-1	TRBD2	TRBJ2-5	CASSWLAGRLEGETQYF	TGCGCCAGCAGCTGGCTAGCGGGTCGTCTCGAAGGAGAGACCCAGTACTTC
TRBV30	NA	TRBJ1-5	CAWSVTTGNQPQHF	TGTGCCTGGAGTGTAACGACAGGCAATCAGCCCCAGCATTTT
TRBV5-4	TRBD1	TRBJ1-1	CARQNRGQPEAFF	TGTGCCAGACAAAACAGGGGGCAGCCTGAAGCTTTCTTT
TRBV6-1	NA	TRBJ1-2	CASSEPPGSYGYTF	TGTGCCAGCAGTGAACCCCCGGGTTCCTATGGCTACACCTTC
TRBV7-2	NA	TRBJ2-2	CASSLSPTELTGELFF	TGTGCCAGCAGCTTAAGTCCTACTGAACTGACCGGGGAGCTGTTTTTT
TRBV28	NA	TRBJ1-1	CASNPGNTEAFF	TGTGCCAGCAACCCGGGGAACACTGAAGCTTTCTTT
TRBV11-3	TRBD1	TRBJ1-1	CASSPIQGDSYTEAFF	TGTGCCAGCAGCCCCATACAGGGGGATTCTTACACTGAAGCTTTCTTT
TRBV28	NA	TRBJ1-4	CASSAGTPNNEKLFF	TGTGCCAGCAGCGCCGGGACTCCTAACAACGAAAAACTGTTTTTT
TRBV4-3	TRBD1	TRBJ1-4	CASSPSDRGRTANEKLFF	TGCGCCAGCAGCCCTTCGGACAGGGGCCGTACCGCTAATGAAAAACTGTTTTTT
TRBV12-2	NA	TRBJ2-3	CASRGPIPRFRRGATDTQYF	TGTGCAAGTCGCGGACCAATCCCCCGATTCCGGCGGGGGGCCACAGATACGCAGTATTTT
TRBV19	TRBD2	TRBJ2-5	CASSAGLAGGQYQETQYF	TGTGCCAGTAGTGCGGGACTAGCGGGGGGACAGTACCAAGAGACCCAGTACTTC
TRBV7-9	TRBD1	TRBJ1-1	CASSFSRGHPAIVDAFF	TGTGCCAGCAGCTTTTCCAGGGGGCACCCCGCAATAGTGGATGCTTTCTTT
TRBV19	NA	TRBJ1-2	CASSIEEGRYGYTF	TGTGCCAGTAGTATAGAGGAGGGACGCTATGGCTACACCTTC
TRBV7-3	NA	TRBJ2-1	CASRPGGADEQFF	TGTGCCAGCAGACCTGGGGGGGCTGATGAGCAGTTCTTC
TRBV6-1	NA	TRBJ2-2	CASKGTGQNTGELFF	TGTGCCAGCAAGGGTACAGGGCAGAACACCGGGGAGCTGTTTTTT
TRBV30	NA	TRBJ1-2	CAWSANRANGYTF	TGTGCCTGGAGCGCTAACAGGGCCAACGGCTACACCTTC
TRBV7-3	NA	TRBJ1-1	CASSRQGNTEAFF	TGTGCCAGCAGCCGGCAGGGGAACACTGAAGCTTTCTTT
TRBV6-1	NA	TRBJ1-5	CASRTGNQPQHF	TGTGCCAGCAGAACAGGAAATCAGCCCCAGCATTTT
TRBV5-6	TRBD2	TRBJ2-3	CASSLTSGGAGDTQYF	TGTGCCAGCAGCTTGACTAGCGGGGGGGCAGGAGATACGCAGTATTTT
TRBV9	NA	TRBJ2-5	CASSATGREETQYF	TGTGCCAGCAGCGCGACAGGCAGAGAAGAGACCCAGTACTTC
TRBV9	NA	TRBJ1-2	CASSPWASPYGYTF	TGTGCCAGCAGCCCCTGGGCCAGCCCCTATGGCTACACCTTC
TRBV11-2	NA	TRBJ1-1	CASSLAPRSEAFF	TGTGCCAGCAGCTTAGCCCCCCGTTCTGAAGCTTTCTTT
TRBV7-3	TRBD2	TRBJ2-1	CASSLRGETQFF	TGTGCCAGCAGCTTACGGGGGGAAACGCAGTTCTTC
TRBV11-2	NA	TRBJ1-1	CASSLTGGNTEAFF	TGTGCCAGCAGCTTGACAGGAGGGAACACTGAAGCTTTCTTT
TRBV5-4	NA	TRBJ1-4	CASSLTGPNEKLFF	TGTGCCAGCAGCTTGACAGGGCCTAATGAAAAACTGTTTTTT
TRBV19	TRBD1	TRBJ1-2	CASSMGTGQYGYTF	TGTGCCAGTAGTATGGGGACAGGACAATATGGCTACACCTTC
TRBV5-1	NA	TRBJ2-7	CASSLSGSVYEQYF	TGCGCCAGCAGCTTATCAGGGTCGGTCTACGAGCAGTACTTC
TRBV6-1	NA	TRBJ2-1	CASRRWLGDSEQFF	TGTGCCAGCAGGAGGTGGTTGGGAGACTCGGAGCAGTTCTTC
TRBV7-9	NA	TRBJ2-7	CASSFRQAEFYEQYF	TGTGCCAGCAGCTTTAGGCAGGCAGAGTTCTACGAGCAGTACTTC
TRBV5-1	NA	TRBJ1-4	CASSGGVPNEKLFF	TGCGCCAGCAGCGGGGGGGTCCCTAATGAAAAACTGTTTTTT
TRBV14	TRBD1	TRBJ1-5	CASSRTGGGQPQHF	TGTGCCAGCAGCCGGACAGGGGGAGGGCAGCCCCAGCATTTT
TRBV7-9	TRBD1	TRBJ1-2	CAAFPAGTGGYGYTF	TGTGCCGCCTTTCCGGCCGGGACAGGGGGTTATGGCTACACCTTC
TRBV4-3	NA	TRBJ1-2	CASSLTGGPLSYGYTF	TGCGCCAGCAGCCTAACCGGCGGTCCGCTATCTTATGGCTACACCTTC
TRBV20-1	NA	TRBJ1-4	CSARIDEKLFF	TGCAGTGCCCGTATTGATGAAAAACTGTTTTTT
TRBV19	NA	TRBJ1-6	CASSIDLGLDSPLHF	TGTGCCAGTAGTATAGATCTAGGCCTGGATTCACCCCTCCACTTT
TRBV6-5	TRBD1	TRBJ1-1	CASSYSQGAPEAFF	TGTGCCAGCAGTTACTCCCAGGGGGCACCTGAAGCTTTCTTT
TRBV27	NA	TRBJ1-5	CASSLGGGQPQHF	TGTGCCAGCAGTTTAGGGGGGGGTCAGCCCCAGCATTTT
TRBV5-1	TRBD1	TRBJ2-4	CASSREDRRGIQYF	TGCGCCAGCAGCAGAGAGGACAGGCGAGGCATTCAGTACTTC
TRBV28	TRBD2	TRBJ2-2	CASSERGNGLTGELFF	TGTGCCAGCAGTGAGCGGGGGAATGGACTAACCGGGGAGCTGTTTTTT
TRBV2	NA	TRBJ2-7	CASSDSGSGYEQYF	TGTGCCAGCAGTGATTCGGGGTCGGGGTACGAGCAGTACTTC
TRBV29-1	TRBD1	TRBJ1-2	CSAKDRVSGYTF	TGCAGCGCAAAGGACAGGGTGAGCGGCTACACCTTC
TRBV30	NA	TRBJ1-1	CAWSRIEAFF	TGTGCCTGGAGCAGGATTGAAGCTTTCTTT
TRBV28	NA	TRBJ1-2	CASSLWLAYGYTF	TGTGCCAGCAGTTTATGGCTAGCCTATGGCTACACCTTC
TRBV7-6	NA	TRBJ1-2	CASSPEGFHGYTF	TGTGCCAGCTCACCCGAGGGTTTTCATGGCTACACCTTC